This T cell receptor (beta chain) was found in a study of regulatory and conventional T cells in RAG deficiency. Overall study results and limits: Patient subsets had shorter CDR3s; Omenn Treg-Tconv overlap exceeded 80%.

Trimming stripped 3 bases from V and 2 bases from J, with 11 bases between. CDR1 and CDR2 (germline): LNHDA, SQIVND (reference sequence). The length of the CDR3 is 14 residues. TCRdb's table, derived via immunoSEQ multiplex PCR, lists solely in-frame clones and lacks some. The data contain about 32,000 clones, over 75% of them singletons. This clone showed up just once. The antigen remains undetermined. These data were also reused for a study on regulatory T cells. That paper notes: Primers: 52 TRBV forward and 13 TRBJ reverse.

The chain has TRBV19 and TRBJ2-7, with D possibly TRBD2 on 5 matching bases. The source material was CD8+ T cells sorted from blood. The source of this sequence is a human donor in good health. The chain's CDR3 is CASSIDGETYEQYF. The CDR3 nucleotides read TGTGCCAGTAGTATTGATGGGGAGACCTACGAGCAGTACTTC. Filled out from reference TRBV19 and TRBJ2-7, the complete variable domain reads DGGITQSPKYLFRKEGQNVTLSCEQNLNHDAMYWYRQDPGQGLRLIYYSQIVNDFQKGDIAEGYSVSREKKESFPLTVTSAQKNPTAFYLCASSIDGETYEQYFGPGTRLTVT.